This T cell receptor beta chain was identified in a study of beta chain features in type 1 diabetes. The CDR3 extends over 15 amino acids. V was pared by 3 bases and J by 5 bases, with 16 bases between. CDR1 and CDR2 from the germline V gene are SGHRS and YFSETQ. Isolated RNA was reverse transcribed in full, so expressed TCRB transcripts were sequenced. Using immunoSEQ multiplex PCR, the repertoire was profiled, and TCRdb retains in-frame clones only, with some absent. The table lists 300,000 to 450,000 clones, 15% to 20% of them singletons. This TCR was sampled from a woman between 18 and 29 years old in good health. Specimen: naive CD4+ T cells from blood. J is TRBJ2-3 and V is TRBV5-1, with D tentatively TRBD1 (6 bases). The CDR3 DNA sequence: TGCGCCAGCAGCTACGATGGGCAAGGGGGAGATACGCAGTATTTT. Protein: CASSYDGQGGDTQYF. The entire variable domain, with the rest obtained from reference TRBV5-1 and TRBJ2-3, is as follows: KAGVTQTPRYLIKTRGQQVTLSCSPISGHRSVSWYQQTPGQGLQFLFEYFSETQRNKGNFPGRFSGRQFSNSRSEMNVSTLELGDSALYLCASSYDGQGGDTQYFGPGTRLTVL.